The 23 T cell receptor beta chains presented below share a single source sample, sequenced in a study of OX40 agonist ivuxolimab in advanced cancers. The assay was immunoSEQ multiplex PCR, and TCRdb's table has in-frame clones only and misses some. Of more than 45,000 clones listed, approximately 84% are singletons. This specimen was CD4+ or CD8+ T cells sorted from blood, taken in a trial of the OX40 agonist ivuxolimab. These receptors were taken from an adult with an advanced solid tumor such as melanoma, head and neck, liver or kidney cancer.

The table lists this clone with a few counts. The chain recombines TRBV7-8 with TRBJ1-1; 8 bases are shared with TRBD1. The V and J ends lost 3 bases and 1 base, in that order; junction bases with no gene match: 1. From germline, CDR1 is SGHVS and CDR2 FQNEAQ. The length of the CDR3 is 14 residues. CDR3 loop: CASSFGTGNTEAFF. CDR3 DNA sequence: TGTGCCAGCAGCTTCGGGACAGGGAACACTGAAGCTTTCTTT.

This clone was counted only a few times. The rearrangement joins TRBV9 to TRBJ1-2; TRBD1 might be the D (6 bases). V lost 4 bases to trimming and J lost 4 bases, with 17 bases between them. Germline V lookup: CDR1 SGDLS, CDR2 YYNGEE. The CDR3 covers 15 residues. The CDR3 DNA follows: TGTGCCAGCAGCTTTAGCTCAGGGGATTCCTATGGCTACACCTTC. Protein: CASSFSSGDSYGYTF.

J is TRBJ2-7 and V is TRBV2; D is possibly TRBD2 (5 bases). V dropped 5 bases and J dropped 6 bases, with 11 bases sitting between them. The germline V gene has CDR1 SNHLY and CDR2 FYNNEI. This CDR3 region has 12 residues. The CDR3: CASSREGREQYF. The CDR3 coding sequence is TGTGCCAGCAGTCGGGAAGGGCGCGAGCAGTACTTC.

The chain joins TRBV19 to TRBJ1-1; TRBD1 is a possible D gene (5 bases). Trimming pared 3 bases from V and 1 base from J, leaving 15 bases between. The length of the CDR3 is 16 residues. Germline CDR1 reads LNHDA; CDR2 reads SQIVND (reference sequence). The DNA for the CDR3 is TGTGCCAGTAGTATTAGGGGCACCACACCGAACACTGAAGCTTTCTTT. Translating gives CASSIRGTTPNTEAFF.

The V call is TRBV4-2, the J call TRBJ2-3; 9 positions agree with TRBD2. CDR1 LGHNA and CDR2 YNFKEQ come from the germline V gene. The CDR3 is made up of 15 amino acids. Germline trimming cut 4 bases from V and 4 bases from J; bases unmatched to any gene: 6. The CDR3 loop reads CASSPAPSGADTQYF. CDR3 nucleotide sequence: TGTGCCAGCAGCCCGGCTCCTAGCGGGGCAGATACGCAGTATTTT.

On this clone: Other nucleotide sequences from this sample produce the same CDR3. This chain connects TRBV7-2 to TRBJ2-3; no reliable D call. V was cut by 5 bases and J by 3 bases, with 3 bases left in between. The germline gives CDR1 SGHTA, CDR2 FQGNSA. The CDR3 contains 11 residues. CDR3 loop: CASSRTDTQYF. CDR3 sequence (DNA): TGTGCCAGCAGCCGGACAGATACGCAGTATTTT.

The chain carries TRBV9 and TRBJ1-1; D ambiguous. The CDR3 contains 14 residues. Trimming removed 4 bases at V and 1 base at J, with 11 bases between. The germline CDR1 and CDR2 sequences are SGDLS and YYNGEE. This CDR3 is CASSSNVANTEAFF. DNA for the CDR3: TGTGCCAGCAGCTCAAACGTTGCGAACACTGAAGCTTTCTTT.

This clone was observed a handful of times. In the same sample, other DNA sequences code for this CDR3. The chain is built from TRBV7-9 and TRBJ2-3; possible D gene TRBD2, 6 bases. V lost 6 bases to trimming and J lost 6 bases, with 16 bases between them. This CDR3 is built from 14 residues. Per germline, CDR1 SEHNR and CDR2 FQNEAQ (reference sequence). The CDR3 sequence is CASSSGLGWDTQYF. The CDR3 DNA sequence: TGTGCCAGCAGTTCGGGACTCGGGTGGGATACGCAGTATTTT.

V usage is TRBV5-8 and J usage is TRBJ1-1; 10 nucleotides agree with TRBD1. Germline CDR1 SGHTS, CDR2 YDEGEE. CDR3 length equals 15 residues. V was pared by 2 bases and J by 5 bases, with 6 bases of the junction left unmatched. The CDR3 DNA sequence: TGTGCCAGCAGCTTTGGGGACAGGGGAGGAACTGAAGCTTTCTTT. Amino acid sequence: CASSFGDRGGTEAFF.

The chain employs TRBV28 and TRBJ2-1, with D perhaps being TRBD1 or TRBD2 (6 bases each). V was shortened by 8 bases and J by 7 bases, with 15 bases between the two germline ends. The CDR3 sequence is 13 residues long. The germline V gene has CDR1 MDHEN and CDR2 SYDVKM. The chain's CDR3 is CASGAGAGNEQFF. CDR3 coding DNA: TGTGCCAGCGGTGCAGGGGCGGGGAATGAGCAGTTCTTC.

The chain recombines TRBV27 with TRBJ2-1, with TRBD2 identical over 7 bases. Germline V CDR1 and CDR2: MNHEY, SMNVEV (reference sequence). The CDR3 totals 17 residues. Losses at the gene ends were 6 bases for V and 3 bases for J; bases not matched to a gene: 14. The CDR3 DNA reads as TGTGCCAGCAGACCGTCCGCTAGCGGCTCCATCTACAATGAGCAGTTCTTC. Its translation: CASRPSASGSIYNEQFF.

This chain connects TRBV5-1 to TRBJ2-4; perhaps D is TRBD1 or TRBD2 (5 bases each). This CDR3 has 14 amino acids. The germline V gene has CDR1 SGHRS and CDR2 YFSETQ. V was clipped by 0 bases and J by 5 bases, with 9 bases between them. CDR3 sequence: CASSLGLGENIQYF. For the CDR3, the DNA is TGCGCCAGCAGCTTGGGCCTGGGGGAAAACATTCAGTACTTC.

The chain combines TRBV4-1 with TRBJ2-3, with TRBD2 matching 12 bases. The CDR3 is 19 residues long. J gave up 0 bases and V 1 base, and 8 bases lay outside the gene matches. The V gene's germline CDR1 is MGHRA and CDR2 YSYEKL. This CDR3 is CASSQVSSGRARSTDTQYF. The CDR3 nucleotides are TGCGCCAGCAGCCAAGTTTCTAGCGGGAGGGCCCGGAGCACAGATACGCAGTATTTT.

The chain joins TRBV6-5 to TRBJ2-1, with D perhaps matching TRBD2 (5 bases). This CDR3 spans 14 amino acids. Germline V gene sequence: CDR1 MNHEY, CDR2 SVGAGI. Trimming shortened V by 0 bases and J by 4 bases, and 7 bases separated the two germline ends. The CDR3 region has the DNA TGTGCCAGCAGTTACTCTCCGGGATACAATGAGCAGTTCTTC. This sequence encodes CASSYSPGYNEQFF.

This clone was counted between two and nine times. This rearrangement joins TRBV2 to TRBJ2-4; 7 nucleotides align to TRBD1. Germline CDR1 SNHLY, CDR2 FYNNEI. The CDR3 totals 15 residues. V lost 7 bases, J lost 9 bases, and 15 bases stayed unmatched. The CDR3 DNA follows: TGTGCCAGCAAACAAGGGACAGTTAGCTCAGGCATTCAGTACTTC. This sequence encodes CASKQGTVSSGIQYF.

The CDR3 DNA reads as TGTGCCAGCACCCCGGGACTAGCGGGAGGATACAATGAGCAGTTCTTC. It encodes CASTPGLAGGYNEQFF. This sequence joins TRBV21-1 and TRBJ2-1; the D call of TRBD2 is as the table states it, not checked on the DNA. TRBV21-1 is assigned pseudogene status. The CDR3 sequence is 16 residues long.

The chain joins TRBV10-3 to TRBJ1-5; a weak D match, TRBD1 (5 bases). CDR3 length: 14 amino acids. Germline V lookup: CDR1 ENHRY, CDR2 SYGVKD. Trimming took off 0 bases at V and 6 bases at J, with 9 bases between the two ends. In DNA, the CDR3 is TGTGCCATCAGTGAGTCTGGGGGAAGTCAGCCCCAGCATTTT. This codes for CAISESGGSQPQHF.

The gene calls are TRBV7-2 and TRBJ2-2; 9 bases agree with TRBD2. The germline gives CDR1 SGHTA, CDR2 FQGNSA. With V trimmed by 4 bases and J by 0 bases, 3 bases remained unmatched. This CDR3 region has 16 residues. Written as DNA, the CDR3 is TGTGCCAGCAGCTCGCGACTAGCGGCGAACACCGGGGAGCTGTTTTTT. Its protein is CASSSRLAANTGELFF.

The chain combines TRBV7-3 with TRBJ2-1, with a weak D call TRBD2 (6 bases). With 5 bases removed from V and 6 bases from J, the gap between germline ends came to 11 bases. CDR3 length: 13 residues. Germline-derived CDR1 and CDR2 are SGHTA and FQGTGA. In DNA, the CDR3 is TGTGCCAGCAGCCTCGCGGGAATCAATGAGCAGTTCTTC. This translates into CASSLAGINEQFF. The variable domain in full, with the rest retrieved from reference TRBV7-3 and TRBJ2-1, is GAGVSQTPSNKVTEKGKYVELRCDPISGHTALYWYRQSLGQGPEFLIYFQGTGAADDSGLPNDRFFAVRPEGSVSTLKIQRTERGDSAVYLCASSLAGINEQFFGPGTRLTVL.

The chain is built from TRBV7-9 and TRBJ2-5; weak D call: TRBD1 (6 bases). Germline V gene data show CDR1 as SEHNR and CDR2 as FQNEAQ (reference sequence). The CDR3 is 15 amino acids. V was cut by 5 bases and J by 8 bases, with 21 bases left in between. The CDR3 bases are TGTGCCAGCAGCCCCCGTGATTTGTCAGGGACAACCCAGTACTTC. Translation: CASSPRDLSGTTQYF.

V is TRBV5-1 and J is TRBJ2-3, with D hard to call. V lost 2 bases to trimming and J lost 1 base, with 2 bases between them. The CDR3 covers 12 residues. Looked up from germline, CDR1 is SGHRS and CDR2 is YFSETQ. The CDR3 loop reads CASSFGTDTQYF. The DNA of the CDR3 is TGCGCCAGCAGCTTCGGCACAGATACGCAGTATTTT.

This chain joins TRBV5-1 and TRBJ1-1; D might be TRBD1 (6 bases). The CDR3 is 14 residues long. Germline CDR1 is SGHRS and CDR2 is YFSETQ. Trimming left V 0 bases short and J 5 bases short, with 11 bases between. This chain's CDR3 is CASSLAGARTEAFF. The CDR3 bases are TGCGCCAGCAGCTTGGCAGGGGCCAGGACTGAAGCTTTCTTT.

The genes are TRBV10-2 and TRBJ1-5, with D hard to call. The ends were cut back, 6 bases at V and 0 bases at J, with 18 bases in the middle. The CDR3 extends over 17 amino acids. Germline V CDR1 and CDR2: WSHSY, SAAADI. The DNA for the CDR3 is TGCGCCAGCAGAGCAGTCCGCATGGGTAGTAGCAATCAGCCCCAGCATTTT. Its translation is CASRAVRMGSSNQPQHF.